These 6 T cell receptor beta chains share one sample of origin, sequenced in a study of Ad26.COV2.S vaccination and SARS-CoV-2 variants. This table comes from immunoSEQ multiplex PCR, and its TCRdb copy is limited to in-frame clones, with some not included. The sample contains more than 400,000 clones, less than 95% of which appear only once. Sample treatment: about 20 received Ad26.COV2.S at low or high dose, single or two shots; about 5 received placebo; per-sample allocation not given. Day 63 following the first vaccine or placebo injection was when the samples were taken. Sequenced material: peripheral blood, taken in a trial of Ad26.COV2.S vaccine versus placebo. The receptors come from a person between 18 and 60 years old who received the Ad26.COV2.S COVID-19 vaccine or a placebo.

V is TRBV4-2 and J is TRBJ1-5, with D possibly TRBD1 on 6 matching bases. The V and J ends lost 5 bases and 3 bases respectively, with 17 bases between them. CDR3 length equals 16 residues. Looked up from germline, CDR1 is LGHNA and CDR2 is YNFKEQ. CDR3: CASSLQGSQLNQPQHF. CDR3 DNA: TGTGCCAGCAGCTTACAGGGTTCCCAACTCAATCAGCCCCAGCATTTT.

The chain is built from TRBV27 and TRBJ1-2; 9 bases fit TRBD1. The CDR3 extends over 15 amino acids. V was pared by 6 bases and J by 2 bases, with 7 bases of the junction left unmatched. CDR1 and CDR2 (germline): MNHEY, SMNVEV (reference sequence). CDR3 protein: CASRPAGQGNYGYTF. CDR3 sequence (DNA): TGTGCCAGCAGACCCGCGGGACAGGGCAACTATGGCTACACCTTC.

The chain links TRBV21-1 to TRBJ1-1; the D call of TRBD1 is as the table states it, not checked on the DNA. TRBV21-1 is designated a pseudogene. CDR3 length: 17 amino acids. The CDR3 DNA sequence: TGTGCCAGCAGCAGATTACAGGGTGCCACGATGAACACTGAAGCTTTCTTT. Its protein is CASSRLQGATMNTEAFF.

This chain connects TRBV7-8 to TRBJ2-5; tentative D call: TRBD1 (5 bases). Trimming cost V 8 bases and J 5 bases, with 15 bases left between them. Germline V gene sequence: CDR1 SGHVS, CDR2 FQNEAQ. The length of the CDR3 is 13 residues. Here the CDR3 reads CASGAWGHETQYF. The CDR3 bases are TGTGCCAGCGGGGCTTGGGGCCACGAGACCCAGTACTTC.

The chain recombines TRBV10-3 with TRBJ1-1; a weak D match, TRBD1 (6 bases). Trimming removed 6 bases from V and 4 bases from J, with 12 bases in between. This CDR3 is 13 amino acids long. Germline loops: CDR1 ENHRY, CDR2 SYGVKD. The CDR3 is CAISQTGPTEAFF. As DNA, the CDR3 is TGTGCCATCAGCCAAACAGGGCCCACTGAAGCTTTCTTT.

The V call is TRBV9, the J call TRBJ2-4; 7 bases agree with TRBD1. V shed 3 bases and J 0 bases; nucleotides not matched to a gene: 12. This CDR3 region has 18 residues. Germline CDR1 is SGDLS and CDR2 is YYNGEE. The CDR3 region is CASSAGTGTELAKNIQYF. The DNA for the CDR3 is TGTGCCAGCAGCGCGGGGACCGGGACAGAACTAGCCAAAAACATTCAGTACTTC. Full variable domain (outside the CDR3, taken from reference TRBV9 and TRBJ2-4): DSGVTQTPKHLITATGQRVTLRCSPRSGDLSVYWYQQSLDQGLQFLIQYYNGEERAKGNILERFSAQQFPDLHSELNLSSLELGDSALYFCASSAGTGTELAKNIQYFGAGTRLSVL.